These 21 T cell receptor beta chains originate from one sample sequenced in a study of human T cells and chemical hapten exposure. Time point meaning: patch test 1, 2 weeks after DPC sensitization. The treatment was: therapeutic diphenylcyclopropenone sensitization with weekly scalp DPC. TCRdb ran MiXCR on the RACE reads and lists one entry per CDR3 protein. The table includes some 94,000 distinct CDR3 sequences, roughly 12% detected once. The specimen comprised whole blood, sampled in connection with sensitization to the hapten diphenylcyclopropenone (DPC). These receptor sequences come from a woman between 40 and 55 years old with alopecia areata. Some clones in this sample may be carry-over from other donors' samples.

This clonotype was picked up many times. The CDR3 DNA sequence: TGTGCCAGCAGTCCGACAGGTAACAATGAGCAGTTCTTC. Protein product: CASSPTGNNEQFF. This chain joins TRBV6-2 or TRBV6-3 and TRBJ2-1; D perhaps matches TRBD1 (6 bases). This CDR3 spans 13 amino acids. Germline V gene sequence: CDR1 MNHEY, CDR2 SVGEGT. Trimming took off 5 bases at V and 5 bases at J, with 10 bases between the two ends.

The table lists this clonotype with a few counts. The chain has TRBV7-9 and TRBJ2-1; 13 bases agree with TRBD2. Per germline, CDR1 SEHNR and CDR2 FQNEAQ (reference sequence). Trimming removed 6 bases from V and 8 bases from J; junction bases left unmatched: 4. CDR3 length: 14 amino acids. CDR3 protein: CASRRTSGSDEQFF. The CDR3, as DNA: TGTGCCAGCAGGCGGACTAGCGGGAGCGATGAGCAGTTCTTC.

The V call is TRBV12-5, the J call TRBJ2-3; D remains ambiguous. CDR3 length: 11 amino acids. The ends were cut back, 1 base at V and 6 bases at J, with 2 bases in the middle. Germline CDR1 and CDR2: LGHNT and FRNRAP. The CDR3 loop reads CASGLGDTQYF. The DNA for the CDR3 is TGTGCTAGTGGTTTGGGGGATACGCAGTATTTT.

This clonotype turned up a few times. The chain links TRBV7-2 to TRBJ1-5; no clear D gene. V lost 2 bases to trimming and J lost 9 bases, with 17 bases between them. Germline V gives CDR1 SGHTA, CDR2 FQGNSA. This CDR3 comprises 15 residues. The CDR3 DNA sequence: TGTGCCAGCAGCTTACATCAGGTCACGAAGTGGCCCCAGCATTTT. Encoded protein: CASSLHQVTKWPQHF. The variable domain in full, with the rest retrieved from reference TRBV7-2 and TRBJ1-5, is GAGVSQSPSNKVTEKGKDVELRCDPISGHTALYWYRQSLGQGLEFLIYFQGNSAPDKSGLPSDRFSAERTGGSVSTLTIQRTQQEDSAVYLCASSLHQVTKWPQHFGDGTRLSIL.

This clonotype has at least ten counts. This sequence joins TRBV4-2 and TRBJ2-1; 11 bases fit TRBD2. The CDR3 length is 17 residues. CDR1 is LGHNA and CDR2 is YNFKEQ in the germline V gene. V trimming: 1 base; J trimming: 7 bases; junction bases outside the gene matches: 9. This chain's CDR3 is CASSQALLAGAGNEQFF. Here the CDR3 DNA reads TGTGCCAGCAGCCAAGCCTTACTAGCGGGAGCTGGGAATGAGCAGTTCTTC.

This sequence joins TRBV18 and TRBJ2-5, with D possibly TRBD1 on 5 matching bases. The CDR3 has 12 amino acids. Germline-derived CDR1 and CDR2 are KGHSH and LQKENI. V was cut by 3 bases and J by 7 bases, with 9 bases left in between. The CDR3 coding sequence is TGTGCCAGCTCACCGGGGCCCGGGACCCAGTACTTC. Amino acid sequence: CASSPGPGTQYF.

This clonotype was picked up many times. The chain joins TRBV27 to TRBJ2-7, with 14 bases lining up with TRBD2. Germline lookup yields CDR1 MNHEY and CDR2 SMNVEV (reference sequence). V lost 5 bases to trimming and J lost 6 bases; unmatched junction nucleotides: 6. This CDR3 is built from 15 residues. CDR3: CASSRGLAGGREQYF. The CDR3 coding sequence is TGTGCCAGCAGTCGAGGACTAGCGGGAGGTCGCGAGCAGTACTTC.

The J gene is TRBJ2-6, the V gene TRBV24-1, with 9 bases that match TRBD1. Trimming took 3 bases from V and 0 from J; bases not matched to a gene: 2. Germline loops: CDR1 KGHDR, CDR2 SFDVKD. The CDR3 extends over 17 amino acids. The CDR3 nucleotides read TGTGCCACCAGTGATGGACAGGGGACCTCTGGGGCCAACGTCCTGACTTTC. Protein product: CATSDGQGTSGANVLTF.

The genes are TRBV4-2 and TRBJ1-6, with D possibly TRBD1 on 6 matching bases. This CDR3 comprises 16 residues. Germline assignment: CDR1 LGHNA and CDR2 YNFKEQ. V was pared by 0 bases and J by 7 bases, with 13 bases between. The DNA of the CDR3 is TGTGCCAGCAGCCAAGATGGGGGGGCTGGGAATTCACCCCTCCACTTT. It translates to CASSQDGGAGNSPLHF.

This clonotype was detected many times. This rearrangement joins TRBV30 to TRBJ1-3; D not resolved. The V gene's germline CDR1 is GTSNPN and CDR2 SVGIG (reference sequence). V lost 0 bases to trimming and J lost 5 bases, with 14 bases between them. There are 15 residues in the CDR3. CDR3 nucleotides: TGTGCCTGGAGTGTGGCTGGTGTTGTGAGAAACACCATATATTTT. It translates to CAWSVAGVVRNTIYF.

The chain uses TRBV29-1 and TRBJ2-3; D is unclear. V was shortened by 0 bases and J by 6 bases, with 10 bases between the two germline ends. This CDR3 is built from 13 residues. The germline gives CDR1 SQVTM, CDR2 ANQGSEA. CDR3: CSVEDLSLDTQYF. The CDR3 nucleotides are TGCAGCGTTGAAGATTTAAGTCTGGATACGCAGTATTTT.

This clonotype was recorded many times. This chain connects TRBV6-2 or TRBV6-3 to TRBJ2-3; 7 bases align to TRBD2. V lost 2 bases, J lost 1 base, and 3 bases stayed unmatched. Germline values: CDR1 MNHEY, CDR2 SVGEGT. The length of the CDR3 is 15 residues. The CDR3 here is CASSYGGSRTDTQYF. In DNA, the CDR3 is TGTGCCAGCAGTTACGGCGGGAGCCGCACAGATACGCAGTATTTT.

In this sample, this clonotype turned up a few times. The genes are TRBV6-6 and TRBJ1-5; 10 nucleotides align to TRBD1. J was trimmed by 0 bases and V by 0 bases; bases with no gene match: 8. Germline loops: CDR1 MNHNY, CDR2 SVGAGI (reference sequence). CDR3 length: 19 amino acids. This CDR3 reads CASSYSGTGASYSNQPQHF. DNA of the CDR3: TGTGCCAGCAGTTACTCTGGGACAGGGGCTTCGTATAGCAATCAGCCCCAGCATTTT.

This sequence joins TRBV4-3 and TRBJ1-1; tentatively, D is TRBD1 (5 bases). Trimming took off 0 bases at V and 3 bases at J, with 11 bases between the two ends. This CDR3 has 15 amino acids. Germline lookup yields CDR1 LGHNA and CDR2 YSLEER. The CDR3 bases are TGCGCCAGCAGCCAAGAATTCGGCAGGGACACTGAAGCTTTCTTT. Its translation: CASSQEFGRDTEAFF.

V usage is TRBV7-2 and J usage is TRBJ2-2; no clear D gene. V was pared by 2 bases and J by 5 bases, with 6 bases between. Germline assignment: CDR1 SGHTA and CDR2 FQGNSA. This CDR3 is 13 amino acids long. The CDR3 DNA is TGTGCCAGCAGCTTACGGCCTACCGGGGAGCTGTTTTTT. Protein product: CASSLRPTGELFF.

This clonotype was found many times. This rearrangement joins TRBV29-1 to TRBJ1-1; D gene ambiguous. The CDR3 extends over 11 amino acids. The germline CDR1 and CDR2 sequences are SQVTM and ANQGSEA. With 4 bases removed from V and 5 bases from J, the gap between germline ends came to 8 bases. The CDR3 protein is CSVARRTEAFF. The CDR3 DNA reads TGCAGCGTTGCCCGGAGAACTGAAGCTTTCTTT.

This clonotype was detected ten times or more. Written as DNA, the CDR3 is TGTGCCAGCAGTTCCCCAGGAGCGGTACAAGAGACCCAGTACTTC. It yields the protein CASSSPGAVQETQYF. This chain uses TRBV27 with TRBJ2-5; tentatively, D is TRBD2 (5 bases). This CDR3 has 15 amino acids. Germline CDR1 MNHEY, CDR2 SMNVEV (reference sequence). Trimming removed 4 bases at V and 2 bases at J, with 14 bases between.

The chain is built from TRBV6-2 or TRBV6-3 and TRBJ2-7; tentatively, D is TRBD1 (5 bases). V was cut by 6 bases and J by 5 bases, with 14 bases left in between. CDR1 and CDR2 from the germline V gene are MNHEY and SVGEGT. The CDR3 loop spans 13 amino acids. This CDR3 is CASSTRTSHEQYF. In nucleotides, the CDR3 is TGTGCCAGCAGCACCCGGACAAGCCACGAGCAGTACTTC.

A few counts support this clonotype. J is TRBJ2-3 and V is TRBV7-2; 7 nucleotides match TRBD2. This CDR3 is built from 16 residues. Trimming removed 1 base from V and 1 base from J; junction bases left unmatched: 5. From germline, CDR1 is SGHTA and CDR2 FQGNSA. CDR3 region: CASSLGGLIRTDTQYF. For the CDR3, the DNA is TGTGCCAGCAGCTTAGGGGGACTAATTCGCACAGATACGCAGTATTTT. The full variable domain, in which reference TRBV7-2 and TRBJ2-3 provide the parts outside the CDR3, is GAGVSQSPSNKVTEKGKDVELRCDPISGHTALYWYRQSLGQGLEFLIYFQGNSAPDKSGLPSDRFSAERTGGSVSTLTIQRTQQEDSAVYLCASSLGGLIRTDTQYFGPGTRLTVL.

This clonotype was found many times. CDR3 nucleotides: TGTGCCAGCTCACCACGGGACAGGGTATCCTACGAGCAGTACTTC. As protein: CASSPRDRVSYEQYF. This rearrangement joins TRBV18 to TRBJ2-7; TRBD1 matches 9 bases. V dropped 1 base and J dropped 1; count of bases not matched to a gene: 2. The CDR3 is 15 residues long. Per germline, CDR1 KGHSH and CDR2 LQKENI.

This clonotype was counted a single time. The chain recombines TRBV28 with TRBJ1-6, with TRBD1 matching over 9 bases. V lost 5 bases, J lost 7 bases, and 9 bases stayed unmatched. This CDR3 spans 16 amino acids. The germline V gene has CDR1 MDHEN and CDR2 SYDVKM. The CDR3: CASSPTTGGTNSPLHF. In DNA, the CDR3 is TGTGCCAGCAGTCCTACGACAGGGGGGACCAATTCACCCCTCCACTTT.